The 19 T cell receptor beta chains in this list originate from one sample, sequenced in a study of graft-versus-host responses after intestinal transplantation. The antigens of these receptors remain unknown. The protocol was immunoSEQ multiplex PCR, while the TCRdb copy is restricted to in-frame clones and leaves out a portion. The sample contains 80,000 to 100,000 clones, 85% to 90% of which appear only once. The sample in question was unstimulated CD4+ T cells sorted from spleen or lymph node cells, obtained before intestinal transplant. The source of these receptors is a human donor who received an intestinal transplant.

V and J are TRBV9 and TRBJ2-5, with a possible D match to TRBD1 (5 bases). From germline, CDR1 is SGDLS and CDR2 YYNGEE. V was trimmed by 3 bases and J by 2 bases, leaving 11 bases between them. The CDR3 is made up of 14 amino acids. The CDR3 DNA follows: TGTGCCAGCAGCGAGGGGCCCCGGCAAGAGACCCAGTACTTC. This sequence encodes CASSEGPRQETQYF.

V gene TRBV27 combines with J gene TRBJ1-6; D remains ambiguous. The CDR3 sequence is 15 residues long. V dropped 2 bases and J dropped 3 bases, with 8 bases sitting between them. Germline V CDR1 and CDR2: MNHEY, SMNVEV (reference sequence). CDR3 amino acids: CASSLGRSYNSPLHF. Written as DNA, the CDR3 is TGTGCCAGCAGTTTAGGCCGGAGCTATAATTCACCCCTCCACTTT.

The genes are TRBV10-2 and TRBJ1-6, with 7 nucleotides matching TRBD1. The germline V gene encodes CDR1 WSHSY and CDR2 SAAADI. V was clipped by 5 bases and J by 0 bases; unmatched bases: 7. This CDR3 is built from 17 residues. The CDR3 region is CASSPQGSSSYNSPLHF. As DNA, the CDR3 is TGCGCCAGCAGTCCACAGGGGTCCAGCTCCTATAATTCACCCCTCCACTTT.

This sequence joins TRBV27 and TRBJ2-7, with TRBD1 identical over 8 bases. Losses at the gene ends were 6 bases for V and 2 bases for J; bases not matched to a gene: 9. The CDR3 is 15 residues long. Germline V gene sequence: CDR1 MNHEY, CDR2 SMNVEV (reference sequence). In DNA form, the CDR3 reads TGTGCCAGCAGGAGAGACAGGGGAGGTACCTACGAGCAGTACTTC. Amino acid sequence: CASRRDRGGTYEQYF.

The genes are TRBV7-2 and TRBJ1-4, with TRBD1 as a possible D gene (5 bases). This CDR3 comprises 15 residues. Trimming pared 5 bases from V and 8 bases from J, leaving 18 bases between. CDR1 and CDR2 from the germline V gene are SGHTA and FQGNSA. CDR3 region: CASSKRGGVREKLFF. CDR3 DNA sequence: TGTGCCAGCAGCAAAAGAGGAGGGGTCAGGGAAAAACTGTTTTTT.

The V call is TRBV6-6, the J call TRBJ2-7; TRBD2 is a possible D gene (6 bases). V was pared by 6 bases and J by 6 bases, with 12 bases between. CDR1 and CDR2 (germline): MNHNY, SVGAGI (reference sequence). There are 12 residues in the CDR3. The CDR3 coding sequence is TGTGCCAGCAGCCCCTTGGGGGGCGAGCAGTACTTC. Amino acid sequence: CASSPLGGEQYF.

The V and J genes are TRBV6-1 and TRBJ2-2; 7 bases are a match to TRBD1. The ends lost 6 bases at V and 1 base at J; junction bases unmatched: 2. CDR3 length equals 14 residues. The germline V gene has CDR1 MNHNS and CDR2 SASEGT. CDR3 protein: CASRRQGNTGELFF. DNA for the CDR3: TGTGCCAGCAGAAGACAGGGGAACACCGGGGAGCTGTTTTTT.

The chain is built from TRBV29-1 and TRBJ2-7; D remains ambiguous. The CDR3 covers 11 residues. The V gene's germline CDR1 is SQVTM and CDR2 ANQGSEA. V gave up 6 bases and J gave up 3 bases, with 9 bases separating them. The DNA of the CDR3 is TGCAGCGTCGTCACAGTCTACGAGCAGTACTTC. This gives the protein CSVVTVYEQYF.

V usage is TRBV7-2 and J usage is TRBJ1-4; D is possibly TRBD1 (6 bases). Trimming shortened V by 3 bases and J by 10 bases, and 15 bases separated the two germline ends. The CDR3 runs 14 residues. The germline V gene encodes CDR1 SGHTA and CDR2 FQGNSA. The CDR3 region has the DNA TGTGCCAGCAGCTTTACAGGGCCCGAGTTAAAACTGTTTTTT. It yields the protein CASSFTGPELKLFF.

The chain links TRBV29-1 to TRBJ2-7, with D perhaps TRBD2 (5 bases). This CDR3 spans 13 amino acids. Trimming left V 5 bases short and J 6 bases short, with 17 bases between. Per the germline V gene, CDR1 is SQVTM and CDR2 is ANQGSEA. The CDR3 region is CSVRLPGVGEQYF. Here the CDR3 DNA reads TGCAGCGTTCGGTTACCCGGGGTGGGCGAGCAGTACTTC.

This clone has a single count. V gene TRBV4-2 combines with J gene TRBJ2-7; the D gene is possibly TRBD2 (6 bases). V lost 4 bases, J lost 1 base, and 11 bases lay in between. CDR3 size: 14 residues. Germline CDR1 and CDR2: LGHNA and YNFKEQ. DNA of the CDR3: TGTGCCAGCAGCCCGCTAGCGCCGTCCTACGAGCAGTACTTC. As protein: CASSPLAPSYEQYF.

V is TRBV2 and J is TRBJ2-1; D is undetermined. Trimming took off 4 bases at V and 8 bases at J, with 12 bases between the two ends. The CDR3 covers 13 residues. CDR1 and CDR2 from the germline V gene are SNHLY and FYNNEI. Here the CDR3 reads CASSGLVLYEQFF. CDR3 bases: TGTGCCAGCAGTGGTCTAGTTCTCTATGAGCAGTTCTTC.

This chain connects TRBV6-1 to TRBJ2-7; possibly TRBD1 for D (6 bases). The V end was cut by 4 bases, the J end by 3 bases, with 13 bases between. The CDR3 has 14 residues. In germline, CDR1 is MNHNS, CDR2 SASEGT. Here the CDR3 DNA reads TGTGCCAGCAGTGTAACAGGGATAGGCTACGAGCAGTACTTC. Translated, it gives CASSVTGIGYEQYF.

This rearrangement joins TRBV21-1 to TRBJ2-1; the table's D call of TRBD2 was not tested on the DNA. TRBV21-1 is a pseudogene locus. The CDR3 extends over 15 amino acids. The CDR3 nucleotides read TGTGCCAGCAGCGCAAGACTGGGGCGGGGGGTGGAGCAGTTCTTC. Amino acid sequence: CASSARLGRGVEQFF.

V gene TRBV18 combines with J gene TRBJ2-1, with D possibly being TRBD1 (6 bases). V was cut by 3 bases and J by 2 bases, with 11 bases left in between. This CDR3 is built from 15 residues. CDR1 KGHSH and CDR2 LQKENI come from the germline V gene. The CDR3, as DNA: TGTGCCAGCTCACCCGGGACAACCGCCTACAATGAGCAGTTCTTC. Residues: CASSPGTTAYNEQFF.

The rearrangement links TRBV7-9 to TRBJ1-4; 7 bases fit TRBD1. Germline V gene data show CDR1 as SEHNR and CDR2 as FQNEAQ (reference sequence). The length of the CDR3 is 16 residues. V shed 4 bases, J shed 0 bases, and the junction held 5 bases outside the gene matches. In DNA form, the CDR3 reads TGTGCCAGCAGCTCCCGTACAGGGGCAACTAATGAAAAACTGTTTTTT. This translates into CASSSRTGATNEKLFF.

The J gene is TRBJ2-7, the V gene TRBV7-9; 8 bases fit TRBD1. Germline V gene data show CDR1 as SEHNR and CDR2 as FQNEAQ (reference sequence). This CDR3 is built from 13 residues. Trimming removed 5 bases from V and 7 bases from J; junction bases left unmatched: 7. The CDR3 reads CASSPQDRAEQYF. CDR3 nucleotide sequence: TGTGCCAGCAGCCCCCAGGACAGGGCTGAGCAGTACTTC.

The CDR3 loop reads CASRRTGGDEKLFF. The DNA for the CDR3 is TGTGCCAGCAGACGGACAGGGGGAGATGAAAAACTGTTTTTT. The genes are TRBV28 and TRBJ1-4; 10 bases map to TRBD1. This CDR3 region has 14 residues. Unmatched junction bases numbered 4, after V lost 6 bases and J lost 6 bases. CDR1 is MDHEN, CDR2 SYDVKM, per germline.

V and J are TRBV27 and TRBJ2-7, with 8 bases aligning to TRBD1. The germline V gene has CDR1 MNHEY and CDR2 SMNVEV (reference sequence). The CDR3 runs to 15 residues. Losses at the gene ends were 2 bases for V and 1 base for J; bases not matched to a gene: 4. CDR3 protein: CASSLGTGGSYEQYF. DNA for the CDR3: TGTGCCAGCAGTTTAGGGACAGGCGGATCCTACGAGCAGTACTTC.